Listed below are T cell receptor beta chains from one sample, sequenced in a study of CD8 T cells in Susac syndrome. One entry per CDR3 protein results from TCRdb running MiXCR on the immunoSEQ multiplex PCR reads. The table includes more than 150,000 distinct CDR3 sequences, about 94% detected once. Sample: CD8+ T cells from PBMCs. The receptors were sampled from a human donor with multiple sclerosis. CDR3s include the opening cysteine and the closing phenylalanine or tryptophan. D genes are given only for firm matches. The size of a clone is reported for some rows only, either as once, few or many, or as a class for expanded clones.

clone size	D gene	J gene	CDR3 length	V gene	CDR3 protein	CDR3 DNA
NA	NA	TRBJ1-2	14	TRBV5-4	CASSRREGDYGYTF	TGTGCCAGCAGCCGACGGGAAGGGGACTATGGCTACACCTTC
NA	NA	TRBJ2-2	14	TRBV27	CASSSTRSAGELFF	TGTGCCAGCAGTTCCACTCGTAGTGCCGGGGAGCTGTTTTTT
NA	NA	TRBJ2-7	14	TRBV28	CASSFRRRNYEQYF	TGTGCCAGCAGTTTCCGACGGCGAAACTACGAGCAGTACTTC
NA	TRBD1	TRBJ2-2	16	TRBV30	CACLDRGQGAIGELFF	TGTGCCTGCCTAGATCGGGGACAGGGGGCGATCGGGGAGCTGTTTTTT
NA	NA	TRBJ1-5	14	TRBV6-5	CASSPGGVLQPQHF	TGTGCCAGCAGTCCCGGGGGGGTTCTTCAGCCCCAGCATTTT
NA	NA	TRBJ1-4	14	TRBV7-9	CASSAGRENEKLFF	TGTGCCAGCAGCGCGGGGAGAGAGAATGAAAAACTGTTTTTT
NA	TRBD2	TRBJ2-1	14	TRBV7-9	CASSFPGGYNEQFF	TGTGCCAGCAGCTTCCCGGGGGGTTACAATGAGCAGTTCTTC
NA	NA	TRBJ2-7	13	TRBV27	CATSRGIGYEQYF	TGTGCCACCTCCCGGGGGATCGGGTACGAGCAGTACTTC
NA	NA	TRBJ2-7	12	TRBV5-1	CASSGGTLEQYF	TGCGCCAGCAGCGGGGGGACACTCGAGCAGTACTTC
NA	NA	TRBJ2-5	13	TRBV9	CASSVQGKETQYF	TGTGCCAGCAGCGTCCAGGGAAAAGAGACCCAGTACTTC
NA	TRBD1	TRBJ1-5	17	TRBV9	CASSVGEWDRPNQPQHF	TGTGCCAGCAGCGTAGGAGAATGGGACAGACCTAATCAGCCCCAGCATTTT
NA	TRBD2	TRBJ2-3	14	TRBV4-1	CASSQETAGDTQYF	TGCGCCAGCAGCCAAGAAACCGCGGGGGACACGCAGTATTTT
NA	NA	TRBJ1-5	12	TRBV28	CASSLKGGAQHF	TGTGCCAGCAGTTTGAAGGGAGGCGCCCAGCATTTT
NA	NA	TRBJ1-2	13	TRBV15	CATSRGRDSGYTF	TGTGCCACCAGCAGAGGTCGGGACTCTGGCTACACCTTC
NA	TRBD2	TRBJ2-7	12	TRBV27	CASMGGDREQYF	TGTGCCAGCATGGGGGGGGATAGGGAGCAGTACTTC
few	NA	TRBJ1-2	11	TRBV12-3/TRBV12-4	CASSRGVGYTF	TGTGCCAGCAGTAGAGGGGTTGGCTACACCTTC
once	TRBD1	TRBJ2-7	14	TRBV20-1	CSARTGGNYYEQYF	TGCAGTGCTAGGACAGGGGGCAACTACTACGAGCAGTACTTC
NA	TRBD1	TRBJ1-2	14	TRBV5-6	CASSPPGTAYGYTF	TGTGCCAGCAGCCCGCCGGGGACAGCCTATGGCTACACCTTC
once	NA	TRBJ1-6	15	TRBV7-9	CASSLEGRLKTPLHF	TGTGCCAGCAGCTTAGAGGGACGGCTTAAGACACCCCTCCACTTT
NA	NA	TRBJ2-3	14	TRBV12-3/TRBV12-4	CASSLKLKWDTQYF	TGTGCCAGCAGTTTAAAGTTGAAGTGGGATACGCAGTATTTT
once	NA	TRBJ2-5	14	TRBV9	CASSGRLDGETQYF	TGTGCCAGCAGCGGTAGACTAGATGGGGAGACCCAGTACTTC
NA	NA	TRBJ2-2	15	TRBV12-3/TRBV12-4	CASQVGRGNTGELFF	TGTGCCAGCCAAGTGGGCAGAGGGAACACCGGGGAGCTGTTTTTT
NA	TRBD1	TRBJ1-4	15	TRBV3-1	CASSQEATRGEKLFF	TGTGCCAGCAGCCAAGAGGCAACCAGGGGGGAAAAACTGTTTTTT
few	TRBD1	TRBJ2-3	15	TRBV6-1	CAGVERGLNTDTQYF	TGTGCCGGGGTTGAGAGGGGGCTAAACACAGATACGCAGTATTTT
NA	NA	TRBJ2-3	14	TRBV24-1	CATSENGNTDTQYF	TGTGCCACCAGTGAGAACGGAAACACAGATACGCAGTATTTT
few	TRBD2	TRBJ2-1	17	TRBV19	CASSPGLAGSSYNEQFF	TGTGCCAGTAGTCCGGGACTAGCGGGGAGCTCCTACAATGAGCAGTTCTTC
NA	NA	TRBJ1-1	15	TRBV6-4	CASRPRAGMNTEAFF	TGTGCCAGCAGGCCCCGGGCAGGTATGAACACTGAAGCTTTCTTT
NA	NA	TRBJ2-1	14	TRBV29-1	CSVGRDSAINEQFF	TGCAGCGTTGGAAGAGACAGCGCCATCAATGAGCAGTTCTTC
NA	NA	TRBJ2-5	13	TRBV7-9	CASSLPGSGAQYF	TGTGCCAGCAGCTTACCCGGCTCCGGGGCCCAGTACTTC
NA	TRBD2	TRBJ2-3	16	TRBV6-1	CASSERPSGDTDTQYF	TGTGCCAGCAGTGAACGGCCTAGCGGGGACACAGATACGCAGTATTTT
NA	NA	TRBJ1-1	13	TRBV9	CASSATGNTEAFF	TGTGCCAGCAGCGCGACAGGAAACACTGAAGCTTTCTTT
NA	TRBD1	TRBJ1-2	16	TRBV27	CASSLSRTGVNYGYTF	TGTGCCAGCAGTTTATCCCGGACAGGGGTAAACTATGGCTACACCTTC
NA	NA	TRBJ2-3	16	TRBV28	CASSLNLRTNTDTQYF	TGTGCCAGCAGTTTAAACCTTAGGACGAACACAGATACGCAGTATTTT
NA	NA	TRBJ1-2	12	TRBV2	CASMGFRGGYTF	TGTGCCAGCATGGGGTTCCGGGGCGGCTACACCTTC
NA	NA	TRBJ2-1	12	TRBV6-6	CASTLTHNEQFF	TGTGCCAGCACCCTTACCCACAATGAGCAGTTCTTC
once	NA	TRBJ2-1	15	TRBV3-1	CASSQLTRVYNEQFF	TGTGCCAGCAGCCAATTAACTAGGGTATACAATGAGCAGTTCTTC